This T cell receptor (beta chain) was obtained from a study of graft-versus-host responses after intestinal transplantation. The wider study: For approximately three years after anti-thymocyte globulin induction, all recipients took tacrolimus and steroids.

General study points: Allografts carried high graft-versus-host to host-versus-graft clonal ratios in patients having graft-donor T cell macrochimerism. Analysis identified GvH clones in recipient marrow, with some appearing first in ileum or blood.

To note about this clone: The antigen remains unidentified.

Clones were read by immunoSEQ multiplex PCR, and TCRdb kept only the in-frame ones, dropping some. The sample has some 80,000 clones, under 95% seen once; the top ten hold 6.5% to 8.5%. CDR1 is LNHDA and CDR2 is SQIVND in the germline V gene (reference sequence). CDR3 length: 12 amino acids. Trimming cost V 7 bases and J 7 bases, with 13 bases left between them. This TCR derives from a human donor who was the organ donor for an intestinal transplant. The V gene is TRBV19, the J gene TRBJ1-2; TRBD1 is a possible D gene (5 bases). The starting material was unstimulated CD8+ T cells sorted from spleen or lymph node cells, obtained before transplant. The CDR3 coding sequence is TGTGCCAGTACGCAAGGGGCCGGTGGCTACACCTTC. Protein sequence: CASTQGAGGYTF.